This T cell receptor beta chain originates from a study of CD8+ T cells in alopecia areata. Researchers gathered lesional scalp punch biopsies and peripheral blood from patients with alopecia areata. T lymphocytes (CD4+ and CD8+) were sorted from PBMCs. Study findings and constraints: Normal scalp had lower clonality than lesional scalp, with alopecia totalis/universalis lesions showing this most strongly.

This clone appeared a few times. Its specificity is unknown. The CDR3 has 13 amino acids. V trimming: 6 bases; J trimming: 3 bases; junction bases outside the gene matches: 4. CDR1 SQVTM and CDR2 ANQGSEA come from the germline V gene. Following extraction, RNA underwent reverse transcription to cDNA, which served as the sequencing template. Repertoires were generated with immunoSEQ multiplex PCR, while TCRdb's copy carries only in-frame clones and drops some. The sample holds over 85,000 clones; roughly two fifths are singletons and the top ten take about 1.5%. The sample was CD4+ T cells sorted from blood. The receptor comes from a human donor with alopecia areata. The V gene is TRBV29-1, the J gene TRBJ2-1, with 8 bases matching TRBD2. The CDR3: CSVEGLGYNEQFF. The CDR3 nucleotides are TGCAGCGTGGAGGGACTAGGCTACAATGAGCAGTTCTTC.